This T cell receptor (beta chain) was identified in a study of cytomegalovirus exposure and HLA in healthy donors. V was pared by 11 bases and J by 5 bases, with 18 bases of the junction left unmatched. Per germline, CDR1 LNHDA and CDR2 SQIVND (reference sequence). CDR3 size: 16 residues. Researchers ran the PCR with 60 Vbeta and 13 Jbeta primers. The protocol was immunoSEQ multiplex PCR, while the TCRdb copy is restricted to in-frame clones and leaves out a portion. Here the sample spans about 200,000 clones, roughly 77% being singletons. This receptor was identified in a male donor in good health and CMV-seropositive. Sequenced material: PBMCs. The chain couples TRBV19 to TRBJ2-5, with 9 bases matching TRBD1. CDR3 nucleotide sequence: TGTGCCGATAAAGCCCTGGACAGGGGTGTCGGGGAGACCCAGTACTTC. This encodes CADKALDRGVGETQYF.